Below are 5 T cell receptor beta chains sequenced from a single sample in a study of TIL therapy for anti-PD-1-resistant metastatic lung cancer. The libraries were made with immunoSEQ v3. The repertoire was sequenced with immunoSEQ multiplex PCR; TCRdb's copy has only in-frame clones and lacks some. The profile shows nearly 60,000 clones, about 70% of them singletons. Time point: pre-treatment sample, taken before nivolumab and TIL therapy. The input for sequencing was blood, taken at baseline. These receptors came from a person between 25 and 79 years old with non-small cell lung cancer.

The chain is built from TRBV2 and TRBJ2-1, with 10 bases lining up with TRBD2. The germline V gene has CDR1 SNHLY and CDR2 FYNNEI. This CDR3 has 21 residues. J gave up 0 bases and V 1 base, and 15 bases lay outside the gene matches. The CDR3 coding sequence is TGTGCCAGCAGTGAAGGATTGACTCTAGCGGGAGATACCCTCTCCTACAATGAGCAGTTCTTC. Protein: CASSEGLTLAGDTLSYNEQFF.

This rearrangement joins TRBV28 to TRBJ2-7, with 9 bases that match TRBD2. CDR1 and CDR2 (germline): MDHEN, SYDVKM. J gave up 12 bases and V 6 bases, and 9 bases lay outside the gene matches. The CDR3 runs to 12 residues. The DNA of the CDR3 is TGTGCCAGCAGGGCTGGGACTAGCCGACCGTACTTC. It translates to CASRAGTSRPYF.

J is TRBJ2-7 and V is TRBV29-1; 8 positions agree with TRBD2. Per germline, CDR1 SQVTM and CDR2 ANQGSEA. Trimming at V came to 7 bases and at J to 1 base, leaving 3 bases not matched to a gene. The CDR3 sequence is 12 residues long. DNA for the CDR3: TGCAGCGCACTAGCGGATTCCTACGAGCAGTACTTC. Its protein is CSALADSYEQYF.

The gene calls are TRBV6-6 and TRBJ2-5; D is uncertain. In germline, CDR1 is MNHNY, CDR2 SVGAGI (reference sequence). This CDR3 is built from 11 residues. The ends were cut back, 2 bases at V and 2 bases at J, with 0 bases in the middle. Here the CDR3 DNA reads TGTGCCAGCAGTTACCAAGAGACCCAGTACTTC. As protein: CASSYQETQYF.

The chain couples TRBV9 to TRBJ1-3; possibly TRBD1 for D (5 bases). The CDR3 runs to 15 residues. CDR1 is SGDLS and CDR2 is YYNGEE in the germline V gene. The ends were cut back, 1 base at V and 2 bases at J, with 10 bases in the middle. CDR3 residues: CASSVSQGAGNTIYF. In DNA form, the CDR3 reads TGTGCCAGCAGCGTAAGTCAGGGAGCTGGAAACACCATATATTTT.